Listed here are 10 T cell receptor beta chains from one sample, sequenced in a study of T cell repertoires in cytomegalovirus infection. The antigens for these receptors are not known. TCRdb independently ran MiXCR on the reads; one entry per CDR3 protein. Of a few hundred thousand distinct CDR3 sequences listed, 40% are singletons. This specimen was cultured PBMCs, taken from culture after CMV antigen stimulation. The receptors come from a human donor in good health (CMV status not recorded). Some clones in this sample may be carry-over from other donors' samples.

This sequence joins TRBV12-3 or TRBV12-4 and TRBJ2-7; tentatively, D is TRBD1 (9 bases). Trimming left V 8 bases short and J 5 bases short, with 22 bases between. The CDR3 contains 15 residues. The CDR3 loop is CASRGQGPGGNEQYF. The CDR3 DNA is TGTGCCAGCCGGGGACAGGGACCGGGAGGGAACGAGCAGTACTTC.

The chain is built from TRBV7-4 and TRBJ2-1; possibly TRBD1 or TRBD2 for D (5 bases each). CDR3 length: 15 residues. CDR1 and CDR2 from the germline V gene are SGHVT and SQSDAQ. The ends were cut back, 7 bases at V and 0 bases at J, with 13 bases in the middle. The CDR3 nucleotides read TGTGCCAGCACCCCTCGGGGCATCTCCTACAATGAGCAGTTCTTC. The encoded protein is CASTPRGISYNEQFF.

This clonotype was detected a few times. J is TRBJ1-5 and V is TRBV7-9, with D possibly matching TRBD1 (6 bases). This CDR3 contains 16 residues. Trimming cost V 5 bases and J 9 bases, with 23 bases left between them. Germline lookup yields CDR1 SEHNR and CDR2 FQNEAQ (reference sequence). CDR3 residues: CASSPRRQGLKWPQHF. In DNA, the CDR3 is TGTGCCAGCAGCCCCCGGCGCCAGGGGTTAAAGTGGCCCCAGCATTTT.

The table lists this clonotype with a few counts. Here the CDR3 reads CASNLFRTSDGKIRNEQFF. The CDR3, as DNA: TGTGCCAGCAACCTTTTTCGGACTAGTGATGGGAAAATTCGCAATGAGCAGTTCTTC. The chain carries TRBV12-3 or TRBV12-4 and TRBJ2-1; TRBD2 aligns across 7 bases. There are 19 residues in the CDR3. V shed 7 bases, J shed 6 bases, and the junction held 24 bases outside the gene matches.

This clonotype has only a few counts. This chain links TRBV7-6 with TRBJ2-1; a possible D gene is TRBD2 (6 bases). The germline CDR1 and CDR2 sequences are SGHVS and FNYEAQ. This CDR3 comprises 14 residues. With 5 bases removed from V and 3 bases from J, the gap between germline ends came to 11 bases. CDR3 residues: CASSPRRGYNEQFF. The DNA of the CDR3 is TGTGCCAGCAGCCCCCGGCGGGGCTACAATGAGCAGTTCTTC.

The J gene is TRBJ2-3, the V gene TRBV11-2; 9 nucleotides match TRBD2. This CDR3 is built from 17 residues. The germline V gene has CDR1 SGHAT and CDR2 FQNNGV. With 0 bases clipped from V and 1 base from J, the junction kept 5 bases outside the gene matches. The CDR3 nucleotides are TGTGCCAGCAGCTTAGATTTCACTAGCGGGCGCACAGATACGCAGTATTTT. This sequence encodes CASSLDFTSGRTDTQYF.

This clonotype was detected only a few times. The gene calls are TRBV6-2 or TRBV6-3 and TRBJ1-1; 7 bases agree with TRBD1. The CDR3 is made up of 14 amino acids. The germline V gene encodes CDR1 MNHEY and CDR2 SVGEGT. V lost 2 bases and J lost 4; bases outside the gene matches: 4. The CDR3 DNA reads as TGTGCCAGCAGTTACCACAGGGGACTCACTGAAGCTTTCTTT. It codes for CASSYHRGLTEAFF.

This clonotype appeared a few times. The chain combines TRBV4-1 with TRBJ2-5, with 9 bases matching TRBD2. CDR3 length equals 16 residues. Germline V CDR1 and CDR2: MGHRA, YSYEKL. V was pared by 0 bases and J by 2 bases, with 4 bases of the junction left unmatched. CDR3: CASSQDPAGGQETQYF. The CDR3 DNA reads TGCGCCAGCAGCCAAGACCCAGCGGGGGGACAAGAGACCCAGTACTTC.

The chain employs TRBV12-3 or TRBV12-4 and TRBJ1-2, with 7 bases that match TRBD1. The CDR3 totals 14 residues. J lost 5 bases, V lost 6 bases, and 9 bases had no gene match. CDR3 amino acids: CASRQQGRDYGYTF. For the CDR3, the DNA is TGTGCCAGCAGGCAACAGGGGAGAGATTATGGCTACACCTTC.

This rearrangement joins TRBV7-8 to TRBJ2-3, with TRBD2 matching 7 bases. Germline CDR1 is SGHVS and CDR2 is FQNEAQ. This CDR3 has 18 amino acids. Trimming removed 5 bases from V and 0 bases from J; junction bases left unmatched: 14. CDR3 region: CASSPQRGPLSSTDTQYF. In DNA, the CDR3 is TGTGCCAGCAGCCCTCAGCGGGGTCCCCTCTCTAGCACAGATACGCAGTATTTT.